The 32 T cell receptor beta chains in this list originate from one sample, sequenced in a study of vaccination and CD4 T cells after COVID-19. Sequencing of the DNA from cultured CD4+ T cells was carried out with the Oncomine TCR Beta short-read assay. Investigators isolated genomic DNA from cultured CD4+ T cells. TCRdb re-derived calls from the PCR reads in MiXCR, one entry per CDR3 protein. Here the sample spans about 7,800 distinct CDR3 sequences, 35% to 45% being singletons. No antigens are known for them. Treatment noted: approximately nine-day PBMC culture with coronavirus spike peptide pools or control peptides (ViraFEST assay). These CD4+ T cells came from an unexposed donor, sampled before the COVID-19 pandemic (2011-2018). The sample taken for sequencing was CD4+ T cells from blood, cultured in vitro. The receptors derive from a human donor in good health.

This clonotype has more than one count but fewer than ten. The CDR3 nucleotides are TGTGCCAGCAGCCAGGGTAGCAGAGCCGGGGAGCTGTTTTTT. It is translated as CASSQGSRAGELFF. The J gene is TRBJ2-2, the V gene TRBV7-9, with a weak D call TRBD1 (5 bases). The length of the CDR3 is 14 residues. Germline values: CDR1 SEHNR, CDR2 FQNEAQ (reference sequence). V was clipped by 5 bases and J by 6 bases, with 13 bases between them.

V is TRBV20-1 and J is TRBJ2-3; TRBD1 aligns across 10 bases. Germline-derived CDR1 and CDR2 are DFQATT and SNEGSKA (reference sequence). Trimming cost V 0 bases and J 5 bases; bases outside gene matches: 8. CDR3 length equals 16 residues. In DNA, the CDR3 is TGCAGTGCTAGAGATACGAGACAGGGGGCTAGAGATACGCAGTATTTT. Its protein product is CSARDTRQGARDTQYF.

The rearrangement joins TRBV4-3 to TRBJ2-7; 8 bases align to TRBD2. This CDR3 comprises 16 residues. Germline CDR1 reads LGHNA; CDR2 reads YSLEER. With 1 base clipped from V and 2 bases from J, the junction kept 7 bases outside the gene matches. The CDR3 DNA reads as TGCGCCAGCAGCCAAGGGGCGGCGGGAGGTACCTACGAGCAGTACTTC. Translated, it gives CASSQGAAGGTYEQYF.

The J gene is TRBJ1-3, the V gene TRBV27, with no clear D. Germline V CDR1 and CDR2: MNHEY, SMNVEV (reference sequence). The CDR3 is 16 residues long. Between the trimmed V and J ends, which lost 4 bases and 0 bases, there was a span of 13 bases. Written as DNA, the CDR3 is TGTGCCAGCAGTTCAGAACCCCGCAGCTCTGGAAACACCATATATTTT. Its translation: CASSSEPRSSGNTIYF.

The chain couples TRBV28 to TRBJ2-7; D tentatively fits TRBD1 or TRBD2 (5 bases each). Trimming removed 6 bases from V and 0 bases from J, with 21 bases in between. The CDR3 loop spans 17 amino acids. Germline values: CDR1 MDHEN, CDR2 SYDVKM. The CDR3 DNA follows: TGTGCCAGCAGAGAAAGCCGGGACCCTGAGAGCTCCTACGAGCAGTACTTC. Translated, it gives CASRESRDPESSYEQYF.

This clonotype was counted only a few times. The chain employs TRBV19 and TRBJ1-1; D is ambiguous. The CDR3 is 12 residues long. V shed 9 bases and J shed 4 bases, with 12 bases lying between them. Looked up from germline, CDR1 is LNHDA and CDR2 is SQIVND (reference sequence). The DNA of the CDR3 is TGTGCCAGCAGCGTCATGGGCACTGAAGCTTTCTTT. Its protein product is CASSVMGTEAFF.

The chain is built from TRBV30 and TRBJ1-2; D not certain. The CDR3 spans 11 residues. V was shortened by 4 bases and J by 4 bases, with 7 bases between the two germline ends. Germline V gene lookup returns CDR1 GTSNPN and CDR2 SVGIG (reference sequence). In nucleotides, the CDR3 is TGTGCCTGGAATCAGGCCTATGGCTACACCTTC. Translating it yields CAWNQAYGYTF.

Here the CDR3 DNA reads TGTGCCAGCAGCACGGGATGGGGAGAGACCCAGTACTTC. Amino acids: CASSTGWGETQYF. This sequence joins TRBV7-2 and TRBJ2-5, with a weak D call TRBD2 (5 bases). Germline V CDR1 and CDR2: SGHTA, FQGNSA. V was shortened by 5 bases and J by 4 bases, with 11 bases between the two germline ends. The CDR3 is 13 amino acids.

This clonotype was counted a few times. The CDR3 here is CASSLDVYNEQFF. Here the CDR3 DNA reads TGTGCCAGCAGCTTAGATGTATACAATGAGCAGTTCTTC. The genes are TRBV7-6 and TRBJ2-1; no clear D gene. V gave up 1 base and J gave up 4 bases, with 5 bases separating them. CDR1 and CDR2 (germline): SGHVS, FNYEAQ. The CDR3 length is 13 residues.

This clonotype was observed a few times. This chain uses TRBV20-1 with TRBJ2-7; 13 bases align to TRBD2. Trimming cost V 0 bases and J 2 bases; bases outside gene matches: 4. The CDR3 covers 16 residues. Germline CDR1 DFQATT, CDR2 SNEGSKA (reference sequence). The CDR3 DNA follows: TGCAGTGCTAGAGATCGCGGACTAGCGGGGGCCTACGAGCAGTACTTC. This codes for CSARDRGLAGAYEQYF.

The chain couples TRBV24-1 to TRBJ2-2; D may be TRBD1 or TRBD2 (6 bases each). Per the germline V gene, CDR1 is KGHDR and CDR2 is SFDVKD. The V gene lost 9 bases and the J gene lost 3 bases, with 10 bases spanning the gap. The CDR3 consists of 13 residues. The chain's CDR3 is CATARGHTGELFF. CDR3 bases: TGTGCCACCGCCCGGGGGCACACCGGGGAGCTGTTTTTT.

V is TRBV6-2 or TRBV6-3 and J is TRBJ2-5; TRBD1 agrees at 7 bases. The CDR3 loop spans 20 amino acids. Germline-derived CDR1 and CDR2 are MNHEY and SVGEGT. Germline trimming cut 0 bases from V and 5 bases from J; bases unmatched to any gene: 21. As DNA, the CDR3 is TGTGCCAGCAGTTACTCGATCGTCGAACCTAAACAGGGGCCTGGGGAGACCCAGTACTTC. Protein sequence: CASSYSIVEPKQGPGETQYF.

The table lists this clonotype with a few counts. Here the CDR3 reads CASSYAAGELFF. The CDR3 DNA reads TGTGCCAGCAGTTACGCGGCCGGGGAGCTGTTTTTT. The chain carries TRBV27 and TRBJ2-2, with D unclear. V was shortened by 4 bases and J by 6 bases, with 6 bases between the two germline ends. Germline-derived CDR1 and CDR2 are MNHEY and SMNVEV (reference sequence). CDR3 length: 12 residues.

V usage is TRBV5-4 and J usage is TRBJ2-7; D might be TRBD1 (6 bases). This CDR3 spans 14 amino acids. CDR1 is SGHNT, CDR2 YYREEE, per germline (reference sequence). Trimming left V 5 bases short and J 5 bases short, with 17 bases between. For the CDR3, the DNA is TGTGCCAGCAGAGAACAGGGATTTCCGGACGAGCAGTACTTC. Its protein is CASREQGFPDEQYF.

This clonotype was recorded a few times. This chain joins TRBV19 and TRBJ1-1, with TRBD1 identical over 9 bases. V lost 1 base and J lost 5; bases outside the gene matches: 8. The CDR3 is 16 amino acids. CDR1 is LNHDA, CDR2 SQIVND, per germline (reference sequence). The CDR3 region is CASSIAGTGMRTEAFF. The CDR3 DNA is TGTGCCAGTAGTATAGCGGGGACAGGGATGAGGACTGAAGCTTTCTTT.

The chain uses TRBV6-1 and TRBJ1-5; tentatively, D is TRBD1 (5 bases). CDR3 length: 13 amino acids. V lost 7 bases and J lost 7, with 14 bases in between. CDR1 and CDR2 from the germline V gene are MNHNS and SASEGT. The DNA of the CDR3 is TGTGCCAGCAAACAGGTCAAGACACAGCCCCAGCATTTT. As protein: CASKQVKTQPQHF.

The chain couples TRBV19 to TRBJ2-2, with D hard to call. The CDR3 extends over 14 amino acids. The germline CDR1 and CDR2 sequences are LNHDA and SQIVND (reference sequence). V dropped 7 bases and J dropped 3 bases, with 12 bases sitting between them. The CDR3, as DNA: TGTGCCAGTAAAAACCCTGAACACACCGGGGAGCTGTTTTTT. Translation gives CASKNPEHTGELFF.

The V call is TRBV15, the J call TRBJ1-5; tentatively, D is TRBD1 (5 bases). The CDR3 covers 15 residues. With 0 bases removed from V and 7 bases from J, the gap between germline ends came to 13 bases. Germline V lookup: CDR1 LNHNV, CDR2 YYDKDF (reference sequence). CDR3 nucleotides: TGTGCCACCAGCAGAGATCTCGGGGGGATACAGCCCCAGCATTTT. Translated, it gives CATSRDLGGIQPQHF.

In regard to this clonotype: Germline and junction disagree at one end, which may indicate a read error. The V call is TRBV7-3, the J call TRBJ2-5; D tentatively fits TRBD1 or TRBD2 (5 bases each). The CDR3 loop spans 13 amino acids. The germline V gene encodes CDR1 SGHTA and CDR2 FQGTGA. The DNA for the CDR3 is TGTGCCGGCAGTGTGACCGGGGCGGAGACCCAGTACTTC. This gives the protein CAGSVTGAETQYF.

This clonotype was seen only a few times. The CDR3 DNA reads as TGTGCCAGCAGTTTATGGGGGGCACGAGAGACCCAGTACTTC. This codes for CASSLWGARETQYF. The chain recombines TRBV27 with TRBJ2-5; D may correspond to TRBD1 or TRBD2 (6 bases each). CDR1 MNHEY and CDR2 SMNVEV come from the germline V gene (reference sequence). This CDR3 comprises 14 residues. The ends were cut back, 1 base at V and 4 bases at J, with 10 bases in the middle.

The rearrangement links TRBV5-4 to TRBJ2-7, with D tentatively TRBD1 or TRBD2 (6 bases each). CDR1 is SGHNT and CDR2 is YYREEE in the germline V gene (reference sequence). Trimming took 6 bases from V and 1 from J, leaving 14 bases between them. The CDR3 spans 14 residues. The CDR3: CASTPGGGSYEQYF. The CDR3 DNA reads as TGTGCCAGCACCCCCGGAGGGGGGTCCTACGAGCAGTACTTC. The full variable domain, its missing parts supplied by reference TRBV5-4 and TRBJ2-7, is ETGVTQSPTHLIKTRGQQVTLRCSSQSGHNTVSWYQQALGQGPQFIFQYYREEENGRGNFPPRFSGLQFPNYSSELNVNALELDDSALYLCASTPGGGSYEQYFGPGTRLTVT.

This clonotype was counted a few times. The chain is built from TRBV6-1 and TRBJ1-1, with TRBD1 identical over 12 bases. Trimming cost V 2 bases and J 5 bases; bases outside gene matches: 24. The CDR3 runs 22 residues. Germline V gene lookup returns CDR1 MNHNS and CDR2 SASEGT. CDR3 amino acids: CASSEPPGQGASGSQRGTEAFF. The CDR3 DNA reads TGTGCCAGCAGTGAACCCCCGGGACAGGGGGCGTCTGGGTCCCAACGGGGTACTGAAGCTTTCTTT.

This chain connects TRBV20-1 to TRBJ2-1, with D unclear. The CDR3 covers 14 residues. Germline values: CDR1 DFQATT, CDR2 SNEGSKA (reference sequence). V lost 5 bases, J lost 9 bases, and 20 bases lay in between. The CDR3 coding sequence is TGCAGTGCTTCCTTCGCGGTGAGTTTGAGTGAGCAGTTCTTC. Translation gives CSASFAVSLSEQFF.

The rearrangement joins TRBV19 to TRBJ1-2; 9 nucleotides align to TRBD1. V was clipped by 1 base and J by 2 bases; unmatched bases: 5. Germline V gene lookup returns CDR1 LNHDA and CDR2 SQIVND (reference sequence). This CDR3 is built from 16 residues. In DNA, the CDR3 is TGTGCCAGTAGTATAGCTGCGGACAGGGGAAACTATGGCTACACCTTC. It specifies CASSIAADRGNYGYTF.

A word on this clonotype: The junction departs from the called germline gene at one end, perhaps through a read error. This sequence joins TRBV7-7 and TRBJ2-5; D gene ambiguous. Germline-derived CDR1 and CDR2 are SSHAT and FNYEAQ (reference sequence). The CDR3 has 14 residues. The CDR3 loop is CASSSLVGQETQYF. The CDR3 nucleotides read TGTGCTAGCAGCTCCCTGGTGGGCCAAGAGACCCAGTACTTC.

The chain links TRBV7-9 to TRBJ2-1, with D unclear. Germline CDR1 and CDR2: SEHNR and FQNEAQ (reference sequence). V was cut by 0 bases and J by 0 bases, with 9 bases left in between. This CDR3 has 16 residues. CDR3 coding DNA: TGTGCCAGCAGCTTAGCGCGAAGTCCCTCCTACAATGAGCAGTTCTTC. Its protein product is CASSLARSPSYNEQFF.

This clonotype was seen more than once but under ten times. V usage is TRBV7-2 and J usage is TRBJ1-6, with D unclear. Trimming removed 2 bases at V and 2 bases at J, with 10 bases between. This CDR3 spans 16 amino acids. Germline V gene data show CDR1 as SGHTA and CDR2 as FQGNSA. CDR3 nucleotide sequence: TGTGCCAGCAGCTTACGTCCGGAACCCTATAATTCACCCCTCCACTTT. Protein sequence: CASSLRPEPYNSPLHF.

The gene calls are TRBV18 and TRBJ2-7; TRBD1 aligns across 10 bases. With 5 bases clipped from V and 7 bases from J, the junction kept 8 bases outside the gene matches. The CDR3 spans 14 residues. CDR1 is KGHSH, CDR2 LQKENI, per germline. As DNA, the CDR3 is TGTGCCAGCTCAGTTGGACAGGGGGAGAGGGAGCAGTACTTC. Encoded protein: CASSVGQGEREQYF. The complete variable domain, with remaining parts taken from reference TRBV18 and TRBJ2-7, reads NAGVMQNPRHLVRRRGQEARLRCSPMKGHSHVYWYRQLPEEGLKFMVYLQKENIIDESGMPKERFSAEFPKEGPSILRIQQVVRGDSAAYFCASSVGQGEREQYFGPGTRLTVT.

This sequence joins TRBV7-2 and TRBJ1-5, with no clear D. This CDR3 is built from 12 residues. The V end was cut by 5 bases, the J end by 1 base, with 3 bases between. Looked up from germline, CDR1 is SGHTA and CDR2 is FQGNSA. In nucleotides, the CDR3 is TGTGCCAGCAGCGTGAGCAATCAGCCCCAGCATTTT. Translated, it gives CASSVSNQPQHF.

The genes are TRBV20-1 and TRBJ2-7, with 14 nucleotides matching TRBD2. Trimming cost V 7 bases and J 8 bases; bases outside gene matches: 10. Germline lookup yields CDR1 DFQATT and CDR2 SNEGSKA (reference sequence). The length of the CDR3 is 14 residues. CDR3 DNA sequence: TGCAGTGGGAGGGGACTAGCGGGAGTAAACAAGCAGTACTTC. Encoded protein: CSGRGLAGVNKQYF.

This clonotype was counted only a few times. The genes are TRBV10-3 and TRBJ1-2; D ambiguous. Between the trimmed V and J ends, which lost 9 bases and 6 bases, there was a span of 8 bases. The CDR3 runs 10 residues. Looked up from germline, CDR1 is ENHRY and CDR2 is SYGVKD. CDR3 coding DNA: TGTGCCATAGGTGAGGATGGCTACACCTTC. It specifies CAIGEDGYTF.

CDR3 DNA sequence: TGTGCCAGCAGCTCACCCGTGGCGGGGGGCTCCTACGAGCAGTACTTC. This translates into CASSSPVAGGSYEQYF. V is TRBV7-9 and J is TRBJ2-7; 8 nucleotides agree with TRBD2. This CDR3 comprises 16 residues. The germline CDR1 and CDR2 sequences are SEHNR and FQNEAQ (reference sequence). Germline trimming cut 4 bases from V and 0 bases from J; bases unmatched to any gene: 8.